Listed below are T cell receptor beta chains from one sample, sequenced in a study of Tregs in tolerant kidney transplant recipients. This table comes from immunoSEQ multiplex PCR, and its TCRdb copy is limited to in-frame clones, with some not included. The sample consists of about 240,000 clones, roughly 80% of them appearing once. Sample: CD4+ T cells from blood. The receptors shown here come from a human donor in good health. Both conserved end residues are part of each CDR3. The order of the fields is J gene, D gene, V gene, clone size, CDR3 protein, CDR3 DNA. D genes are given only for firm matches. Clone size appears in some rows only: once, few, many, or a class for an expanded clone.

TRBJ1-3	TRBD1	TRBV4-2	-	CASSRDRGGFSGNTIYF	TGTGCCAGCAGCCGAGACAGGGGGGGATTCTCTGGAAACACCATATATTTT
TRBJ2-7	-	TRBV10-3	-	CAISSLGPENEQYF	TGTGCCATCTCTTCTTTGGGCCCAGAGAACGAGCAGTACTTC
TRBJ1-2	TRBD1	TRBV18	-	CASSGGQGLNGYTF	TGTGCCAGCTCAGGAGGACAGGGACTAAATGGCTACACCTTC
TRBJ1-1	-	TRBV11-2	once	CASSLVPSTEAFF	TGTGCCAGCAGCTTGGTCCCGAGCACTGAAGCTTTCTTT
TRBJ1-2	-	TRBV4-1	-	CASSQGGGPYGYTF	TGCGCCAGCAGCCAAGGCGGGGGACCCTATGGCTACACCTTC
TRBJ2-2	TRBD2	TRBV5-1	-	CASSLTPGLAGGPNTGELFF	TGCGCCAGCAGCTTGACACCGGGACTAGCGGGGGGACCGAACACCGGGGAGCTGTTTTTT
TRBJ1-2	-	TRBV18	-	CASSPPNAEGLYGYTF	TGTGCCAGCTCACCACCGAATGCAGAAGGGCTGTATGGCTACACCTTC
TRBJ2-1	TRBD2	TRBV5-6	-	CASSPPGGLAAVWEQFF	TGTGCCAGCAGCCCACCCGGCGGACTAGCGGCCGTCTGGGAGCAGTTCTTC
TRBJ2-1	-	TRBV6-5	-	CASSRDSSSYNEQFF	TGTGCCAGCAGCCGGGACTCGAGCTCCTACAATGAGCAGTTCTTC
TRBJ2-1	TRBD2	TRBV5-5	-	CASSLLAGGPGEQFF	TGTGCCAGCAGCTTACTAGCGGGGGGGCCAGGTGAGCAGTTCTTC
TRBJ2-2	TRBD2	TRBV19	-	CASRPPGLAGGNTGELFF	TGTGCCAGTAGACCCCCGGGACTAGCGGGAGGAAACACCGGGGAGCTGTTTTTT
TRBJ2-3	TRBD2	TRBV9	-	CASSVLAGTDTQYF	TGTGCCAGCAGCGTCCTAGCGGGAACAGATACGCAGTATTTT
TRBJ1-2	-	TRBV4-2	-	CASSQAGLEGYGYTF	TGTGCCAGCAGCCAAGCAGGCCTTGAGGGGTATGGCTACACCTTC
TRBJ2-5	-	TRBV7-9	once	CASSASWEQETQYF	TGTGCCAGCAGCGCCTCGTGGGAACAAGAGACCCAGTACTTC
TRBJ1-2	-	TRBV18	few	CASSPQGDYGYTF	TGTGCCAGCTCACCACAGGGGGACTATGGCTACACCTTC
TRBJ2-3	TRBD2	TRBV4-2	-	CASSLGLAGRDTQYF	TGTGCCAGCAGCCTGGGACTAGCGGGGAGAGATACGCAGTATTTT
TRBJ2-2	-	TRBV5-1	-	CASSRGEGEGTGELFF	TGCGCCAGCAGCCGCGGGGAGGGGGAGGGCACCGGGGAGCTGTTTTTT
TRBJ2-7	TRBD1	TRBV5-1	-	CASSLVGQAATYEQYF	TGCGCCAGCAGCTTGGTAGGACAGGCAGCCACCTACGAGCAGTACTTC
TRBJ2-3	-	TRBV21-1	-	CASSKEEAGAADTQYF	TGTGCCAGCAGCAAAGAGGAGGCGGGAGCAGCAGATACGCAGTATTTT
TRBJ2-3	-	TRBV25-1	-	CASSDDRSRDTQYF	TGTGCCAGCAGTGACGACAGGTCCCGAGATACGCAGTATTTT
TRBJ1-1	-	TRBV18	once	CASSPGSRSTEAFF	TGTGCCAGCTCACCGGGGAGTAGGAGTACTGAAGCTTTCTTT
TRBJ2-1	TRBD1	TRBV5-6	-	CASSFLKLQGATYNEQFF	TGTGCCAGCAGCTTCCTCAAACTACAGGGGGCGACCTACAATGAGCAGTTCTTC
TRBJ1-5	-	TRBV15	-	CATSRVRQNSVQHF	TGTGCCACCAGCAGAGTTAGACAGAACTCGGTCCAGCATTTT
TRBJ1-1	TRBD1	TRBV19	-	CASSWGQGGAFF	TGTGCCAGTAGTTGGGGGCAGGGGGGAGCTTTCTTT
TRBJ1-1	-	TRBV19	once	CASSIAYGGAYTEAFF	TGTGCCAGTAGTATCGCTTACGGGGGCGCGTACACTGAAGCTTTCTTT
TRBJ1-2	-	TRBV5-4	-	CASSQDRRNYGYTF	TGTGCCAGCAGCCAGGACAGAAGAAACTATGGCTACACCTTC
TRBJ1-1	-	TRBV6-6	few	CASGLRQTEAFF	TGTGCCAGCGGGTTACGGCAGACTGAAGCTTTCTTT
TRBJ2-5	TRBD1	TRBV6-6	-	CASSPTRQGLTQYF	TGTGCCAGCAGTCCCACTCGACAGGGCTTGACCCAGTACTTC
TRBJ1-1	TRBD1	TRBV18	-	CASSDYTGGTEAFF	TGTGCCAGCTCAGACTATACAGGGGGCACTGAAGCTTTCTTT